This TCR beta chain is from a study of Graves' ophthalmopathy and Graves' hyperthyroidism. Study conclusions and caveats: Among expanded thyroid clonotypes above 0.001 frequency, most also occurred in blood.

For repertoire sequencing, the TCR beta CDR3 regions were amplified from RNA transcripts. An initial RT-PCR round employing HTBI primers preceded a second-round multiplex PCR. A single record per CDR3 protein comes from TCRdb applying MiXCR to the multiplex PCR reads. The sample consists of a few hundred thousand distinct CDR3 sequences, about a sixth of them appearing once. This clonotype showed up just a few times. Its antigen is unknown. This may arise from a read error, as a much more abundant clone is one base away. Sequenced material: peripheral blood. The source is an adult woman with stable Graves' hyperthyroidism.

CDR3 DNA sequence: TGTGCCAGCAGTTTTGACGGATCTTCGATGCCCCGGCATTTT. Residues: CASSFDGSSMPRHF. V gene TRBV27 combines with J gene TRBJ1-5; D gene uncertain. The germline V gene encodes CDR1 MNHEY and CDR2 SMNVEV (reference sequence). There are 14 residues in the CDR3.